This is a list of T cell receptor beta chains from one sample in a study of blood T cell repertoires in COVID-19. The protocol was immunoSEQ multiplex PCR, while the TCRdb copy is restricted to in-frame clones and leaves out a portion. Seen here are 150,000 to 200,000 clones, around nine tenths observed once, and the top ten hold 2.5% to 4%. What was sequenced was peripheral blood. The source is a man between 65 and 85 years old with acute or convalescent COVID-19. CDR3s leave out the opening cysteine and the closing phenylalanine or tryptophan.

length,V,J,CDR3
12,TRBV7-2,TRBJ1-1,ASSPKTGAPEAF
12,TRBV28,TRBJ1-1,ASSLPGDNTEAF
13,TRBV2,TRBJ2-1,ASTDWAGEGNEQF
11,TRBV4-2,TRBJ1-2,ASSQAGGSGYT
11,TRBV5-4,TRBJ2-5,ASTLQGRETQY
11,TRBV4-2,TRBJ2-2,ASSHGVTGELF
14,TRBV27,TRBJ2-5,ASSFSRTYLQETQY
14,TRBV4-3,TRBJ2-2,ASSQNLGGDTGELF
12,TRBV29-1,TRBJ2-1,SVGRDRGQNEQF
13,TRBV5-8,TRBJ2-7,ASSPTGGRTYEQY
11,TRBV18,TRBJ1-5,ASSPDRNQPQH
14,TRBV28,TRBJ1-2,ASSIPSGRGNYGYT
15,TRBV7-9,TRBJ2-1,ASSSYSTGGLYNEQF
12,TRBV6-1,TRBJ2-7,ASSEAMGRREQY
13,TRBV18,TRBJ1-1,ASSPRRGGGTEAF
17,TRBV28,TRBJ2-3,ASSLPIGRGDSAGDTQY
12,TRBV29-1,TRBJ2-2,SVNRDRNTGELF
11,TRBV6-5,TRBJ2-7,ASSRGISYEQY
10,TRBV2,TRBJ2-7,AKGTGGYEQY
13,TRBV5-4,TRBJ1-2,ASSNQDSRLGGYT
13,TRBV28,TRBJ2-7,ASSFIARGVHEQY
13,TRBV6-5,TRBJ1-6,ASSQGSSYNSPLH